Listed here are 2 T cell receptor beta chains from one sample, sequenced in a study of blood T cell repertoires in COVID-19. Using immunoSEQ multiplex PCR, the repertoire was profiled, and TCRdb retains in-frame clones only, with some absent. The sample shows approximately 200,000 clones, under 90% of them seen only once. The sequencing sample was made of PBMCs or T cells enriched from blood (not recorded which). The receptor set was obtained from a man between 60 and 70 years old who had recovered from COVID-19.

This clone was recorded many times. The rearrangement joins TRBV27 to TRBJ2-7; D unclear. This CDR3 comprises 12 residues. Trimming removed 9 bases from V and 1 base from J, with 10 bases in between. CDR1 is MNHEY, CDR2 SMNVEV, per germline (reference sequence). In nucleotides, the CDR3 is TGTGCCAGGCACTTCATTTCCTACGAGCAGTACTTC. This encodes CARHFISYEQYF.

This chain uses TRBV2 with TRBJ2-2; 7 positions agree with TRBD1. Germline trimming cut 6 bases from V and 0 bases from J; bases unmatched to any gene: 7. CDR1 is SNHLY and CDR2 is FYNNEI in the germline V gene. This CDR3 is 16 amino acids long. The CDR3 here is CASRYRDSPNTGELFF. The CDR3 DNA reads as TGTGCCAGCAGGTACCGGGACAGCCCGAACACCGGGGAGCTGTTTTTT.